These T cell receptor beta chains were read from a single sample in a study of blood T cell repertoires in COVID-19. Sequencing used immunoSEQ multiplex PCR; TCRdb keeps in-frame clones, though not all of them. Of a few hundred thousand clones listed, roughly four fifths are singletons. The specimen sequenced was peripheral blood. The source of these receptors is a human donor with acute or convalescent COVID-19. The donor label of this sample is uncertain. CDR3s include the opening cysteine and the closing phenylalanine or tryptophan. D genes are given only for firm matches. Not every row has a clone size; where given, it reads once, few, many or a size class.

CDR3nt,CDR3aa,abundance,j_gene,v_gene,d_gene
TGTGCCAGCAGTGAGAACGGCGGGAGTGGCACAGATACGCAGTATTTT,CASSENGGSGTDTQYF,NA,TRBJ2-3,TRBV2,TRBD2
TGTGCCAGCAGCGCCTCGGGACTAGCGGGGTCCAATGAGCAGTTCTTC,CASSASGLAGSNEQFF,once,TRBJ2-1,TRBV9,TRBD2
TGTGCCAGCAGCCAAAGTAGGACTAGCGGGAGGGATGAGCAGTTCTTC,CASSQSRTSGRDEQFF,NA,TRBJ2-1,TRBV3-1/TRBV3-2,TRBD2
TGTGCCAGCTCACCAATGGCCGTCGATCAGCCCCAGCATTTT,CASSPMAVDQPQHF,NA,TRBJ1-5,TRBV18,NA
TGTGCCAGCAGCCCGAACAGGGAGAATGAGCAGTTCTTC,CASSPNRENEQFF,NA,TRBJ2-1,TRBV16,NA
TGTGCCAGCAGCCAAGTATCAGGAATCGGTGGCTACACCTTC,CASSQVSGIGGYTF,NA,TRBJ1-2,TRBV14,NA
TGTGCCAGCACAGCGGGCGGGTCCTACAATGAGCAGTTCTTC,CASTAGGSYNEQFF,NA,TRBJ2-1,TRBV6-5,NA
TGTGCCAGCAGCCAAACTCGAGGACAGGGTCTAGGCGGCTACACCTTC,CASSQTRGQGLGGYTF,NA,TRBJ1-2,TRBV6-6,TRBD1
TGTGCCAGTAGTATATTCTGGGGCGGCTCCTACGAGCAGTACTTC,CASSIFWGGSYEQYF,few,TRBJ2-7,TRBV19,NA
TGTGCCAGCAGCTTGGGGGGGCAGCCCCAGCATTTT,CASSLGGQPQHF,NA,TRBJ1-5,TRBV7-9,NA
TGTGCCAGCAGCTTAGCATCGGGACTGTCTATGGGCTACACCTTC,CASSLASGLSMGYTF,NA,TRBJ1-2,TRBV7-2,NA
TGCGCCAGCAGCCGGGACAGGGGGCTAACACCCCAGCATTTT,CASSRDRGLTPQHF,NA,TRBJ1-5,TRBV4-1,TRBD1
TGTGCCAGCAGTTCATCCGGCGGGCCCTACAATGAGCAGTTCTTC,CASSSSGGPYNEQFF,NA,TRBJ2-1,TRBV28,NA
TGTGCCAGCAGCTTGGGTTTCAGCAATGAGCAGTTCTTC,CASSLGFSNEQFF,NA,TRBJ2-1,TRBV5-8,NA
TGTGCCAGCAGATGGAGTAGCGGGAGCGCCTACAATGAGCAGTTCTTC,CASRWSSGSAYNEQFF,NA,TRBJ2-1,TRBV2,TRBD2
TGTGCCAGCAGCTTGTCTCCAGCGGGGGAGTTTGAGCAGTTCTTC,CASSLSPAGEFEQFF,NA,TRBJ2-1,TRBV5-8,TRBD2
TGTGCCAGCAGCCACGGGAAGTTGTCAGGGGGCGCGTGGGAGGCTTTCTTT,CASSHGKLSGGAWEAFF,NA,TRBJ1-1,TRBV4-2,TRBD1
TGTGCCAGCAGAGCTTTTGGGACAGGGGCCTACGAGCAGTACTTC,CASRAFGTGAYEQYF,NA,TRBJ2-7,TRBV6-5,TRBD1
TGTGCCAGCTCAGCCCTAGCGAACACTCCCACAGATACGCAGTATTTT,CASSALANTPTDTQYF,NA,TRBJ2-3,TRBV9,NA
TGTGCCAGTAGTTCAGCTAGCGGGAGGGTACATGAGCAGTTCTTC,CASSSASGRVHEQFF,NA,TRBJ2-1,TRBV19,TRBD2
TGCGCCAGCAGCTACCTTTTACCCGGACAGTCCACAAGCTCCTACGAGCAGTACTTC,CASSYLLPGQSTSSYEQYF,NA,TRBJ2-7,TRBV5-1,NA
TGTGCCAGCAGAAAGGGGGGGGATCAGCCCCAGCATTTT,CASRKGGDQPQHF,NA,TRBJ1-5,TRBV12-3/TRBV12-4,NA
TGTGCCAGCAGTTTGGACAGGGACACTGAAGCTTTCTTT,CASSLDRDTEAFF,NA,TRBJ1-1,TRBV2,TRBD1
TGTGCCGGGTCACTAGACGGGAACCAAGAGACCCAGTACTTC,CAGSLDGNQETQYF,NA,TRBJ2-5,TRBV2,NA
TGTGCCAGTAGTATAGGGGGGCACTACGAGCAGTACTTC,CASSIGGHYEQYF,NA,TRBJ2-7,TRBV19,NA
TGTGCCAGCTCACCGAGGGGGCGGGAGAACACTGAAGCTTTCTTT,CASSPRGRENTEAFF,NA,TRBJ1-1,TRBV18,TRBD1
TGTGCCAGTACCGTCCGGGCAGGGTCCCCCGCGAACACCGGGGAGCTGTTTTTT,CASTVRAGSPANTGELFF,NA,TRBJ2-2,TRBV19,NA
TGTGCCAGCAGCTCACCCATGGACAGGGGGGCCACCTACGAGCAGTACTTC,CASSSPMDRGATYEQYF,NA,TRBJ2-7,TRBV13,TRBD1
TGTGCCAGCAGCTTAGGAAGACAGCAAGAGACCCAGTACTTC,CASSLGRQQETQYF,few,TRBJ2-5,TRBV7-8,NA
TGTGCCAGCAGCCCCAGACAGAGCTCCTACGAGCAGTACTTC,CASSPRQSSYEQYF,many,TRBJ2-7,TRBV3-1/TRBV3-2,NA
TGTGCCAGCAGGGAGGACAGAACTGAAGCTTTCTTT,CASREDRTEAFF,NA,TRBJ1-1,TRBV2,NA
TGTGCCACCAGTGACCGGACAGGGACCACCACAGATACGCAGTATTTT,CATSDRTGTTTDTQYF,NA,TRBJ2-3,TRBV24-1,TRBD1
TGTGCCAGCAGCCGAACCCCAGTTACGCAGTATTTT,CASSRTPVTQYF,NA,TRBJ2-3,TRBV7-8,NA
TGCGCCAGCAGCTTCGGGACTCCTTCCTACGAGCAGTACTTC,CASSFGTPSYEQYF,NA,TRBJ2-7,TRBV5-1,NA
TGTGCCAGCAGTCCACCTTTCCTCGGTCAGCCCCAGCATTTT,CASSPPFLGQPQHF,NA,TRBJ1-5,TRBV28,NA
TGTGCCACCAGCCTCAGACAGGGATCCAACGAGCAGTACTTC,CATSLRQGSNEQYF,NA,TRBJ2-7,TRBV15,TRBD1
TGTGCCAGCAGCCCGGGACAGGGGAGGATGAACACTGAAGCTTTCTTT,CASSPGQGRMNTEAFF,NA,TRBJ1-1,TRBV11-2,TRBD1
TGTGCCAGCAGCCCTACCCGTAGGGCGCGGGGTAATGAAAAACTGTTTTTT,CASSPTRRARGNEKLFF,few,TRBJ1-4,TRBV5-6,NA
TGTGCCAGCAGCCAATCCGGGTTACCAGCCACAAAACTGTTTTTT,CASSQSGLPATKLFF,NA,TRBJ1-4,TRBV14,NA
TGTGCCAGCAGTTACAGGTCCCCCCGGGACACCATATATTTT,CASSYRSPRDTIYF,NA,TRBJ1-3,TRBV6-5,NA
TGTGCCAGCAGCTTAAACCCGGGACAGTGGGAGGAAGAGACCCAGTACTTC,CASSLNPGQWEEETQYF,once,TRBJ2-5,TRBV11-2,NA
TGTGCTAGTGAGCCAGGGTTCAGGGATCAGCCCCAGCATTTT,CASEPGFRDQPQHF,once,TRBJ1-5,TRBV12-5,NA
TGTGCCAGCAGTTTATCAGGGAGTGCCTACAATGAGCAGTTCTTC,CASSLSGSAYNEQFF,NA,TRBJ2-1,TRBV27,NA
TGTGCCTGGAGTGTTGGGCAGGGGGTACAGCCCCAGCATTTT,CAWSVGQGVQPQHF,NA,TRBJ1-5,TRBV30,TRBD1
TGTGCCAGCAGCCAAGATCACAGGACAAATTCCTACGAGCAGTACTTC,CASSQDHRTNSYEQYF,NA,TRBJ2-7,TRBV4-2,NA